Below, one T cell receptor beta chain is given with its context. There is no known antigen for this receptor. No much larger clone exists at a distance of one base, and base qualities are not known. The sample is drawn from a study of brain T cells in children with intractable seizures (dated by TCRdb to the early 2020s). For context, the study as a whole: Resected brain tissue from fewer than 60 pediatric epilepsy surgery cases was initially screened for immune gene transcripts with a NanoString immunology panel. Of the approximately twelve selected surgery cases, pre-surgery blood was also sequenced for eight, so four had brain tissue only. Broader findings and caveats from the paper: Sequencing depth differed between pre- and post-surgery blood, so clones missing from the pre-surgery sample may reflect undersampling. Viral specificity was inferred solely from CDR3 sequence similarity, and the HCMV serostatus of the patients was not known.

The time point label for this specimen denotes: resected brain tissue, or blood drawn just prior to surgery. The surgery cases with the highest brain T cell transcript signatures were chosen for TCR beta chain sequencing of brain tissue, and also of blood when blood was available. Before surgery, the patients had been given at least one anti-epileptic drug. The TCR-sequenced patients were children whose drug-resistant epilepsy was caused by tuberous sclerosis complex, focal cortical dysplasia, Rasmussen encephalitis or hemimegalencephaly. Blood samples were drawn just before the epilepsy surgery. The Monarch genomic DNA purification kit was used to extract bulk genomic DNA from unsorted brain tissue and from whole blood. TCR beta chain sequences were generated from genomic DNA using the immunoSEQ assay. Turning to the authors' computational methods: Any CDR3 sequence that did not begin with the conserved framework cysteine at position 104 was removed by hand. To get clonality, the normalized Shannon's Diversity Index was subtracted from one, giving values from 0 (maximal diversity) to 1 (oligoclonal). Differences in the frequency of the same CDR3 between samples, such as brain versus blood, were assessed with chi-squared comparison-of-proportions tests. Public clonotypes were found through immuneACCESS searches, while the VDJdb browser was used to judge similarity to known antiviral clonotypes. In its TCRdb copy, this immuneACCESS table keeps in-frame sequences only and misses some clones. Where compared with another copy, unresolved V genes explain less than half of these, and the others have no known cause. Clone size and the V and J calls come from that table; the DNA yielded D and trimming. For this sample there are 100,000 to 120,000 clones; 85% to 95% appear just once. Together, the top ten hold 3.5% to 4.5% of the sample.

Sequences were derived from peripheral blood, sampled at surgery. The sequence was obtained from a boy under three years old with hemimegalencephaly and intractable seizures.

This receptor has the CDR3 CASSEGGIPDTQYF. The nucleotides are TGTGCCAGCAGCGAGGGGGGGATCCCAGATACGCAGTATTTT. Recombination joined TRBV7-9 with TRBJ2-3; the D segment could be TRBD2, given 7 matching bases. Sequences SEHNR (CDR1) and FQNEAQ (CDR2) are obtained from the germline V gene (reference sequence). The CDR3 measures 14 amino acids from cysteine to phenylalanine. Only the CDR3 part of the read is kept: 42 bases, read in frame from the first base. The V and J ends are trimmed by 5 bases and 4 bases, leaving 13 bases between them.